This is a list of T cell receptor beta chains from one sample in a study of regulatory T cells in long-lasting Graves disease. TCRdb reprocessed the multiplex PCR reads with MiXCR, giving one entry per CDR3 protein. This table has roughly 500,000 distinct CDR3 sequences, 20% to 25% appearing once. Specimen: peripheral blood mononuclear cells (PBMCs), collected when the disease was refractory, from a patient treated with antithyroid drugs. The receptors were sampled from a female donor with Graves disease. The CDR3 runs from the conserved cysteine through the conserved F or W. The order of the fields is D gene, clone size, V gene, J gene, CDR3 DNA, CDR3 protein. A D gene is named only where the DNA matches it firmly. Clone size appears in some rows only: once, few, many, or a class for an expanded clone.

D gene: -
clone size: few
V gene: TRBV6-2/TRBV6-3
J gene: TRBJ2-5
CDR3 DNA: TGTGCCAGTCTACAGCCGGGCCAAGAGACCCAGTACTTC
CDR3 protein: CASLQPGQETQYF

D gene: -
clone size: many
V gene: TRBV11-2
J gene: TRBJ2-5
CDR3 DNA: TGTGCCAGCAGCTTAGTGGTTTGGGAGACCCAGTACTTC
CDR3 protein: CASSLVVWETQYF

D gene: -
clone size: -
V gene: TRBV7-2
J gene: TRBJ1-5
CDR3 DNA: TGTGCCAGCAGCCCCGAGGGGGGTCAGCCCCAGCATTTT
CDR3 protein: CASSPEGGQPQHF

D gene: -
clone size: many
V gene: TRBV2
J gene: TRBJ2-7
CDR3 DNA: TGTGCCAGCAATTGGGACGTCTCCTACGAGCAGTACTTC
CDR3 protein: CASNWDVSYEQYF

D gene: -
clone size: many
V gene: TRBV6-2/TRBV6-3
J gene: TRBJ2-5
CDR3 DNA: TGTGCCAGCAGTTACTTCACGGGTGAAGAGACCCAGTACTTC
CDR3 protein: CASSYFTGEETQYF

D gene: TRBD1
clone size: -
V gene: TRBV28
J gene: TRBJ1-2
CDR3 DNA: TGTGCCAGCAGTTTAACAGGGGGCGCGGGAGGCTACACCTTC
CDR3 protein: CASSLTGGAGGYTF

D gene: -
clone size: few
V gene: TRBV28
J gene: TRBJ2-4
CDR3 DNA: TGTGCCAGCAGCCCGAGGCTCAGGGACCATTCCAAAAACATTCAGTACTTC
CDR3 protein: CASSPRLRDHSKNIQYF

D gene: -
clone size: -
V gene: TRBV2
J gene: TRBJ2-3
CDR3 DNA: TGTGCCAGCAGTGACCAGTGGACAGATACGCAGTATTTT
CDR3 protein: CASSDQWTDTQYF

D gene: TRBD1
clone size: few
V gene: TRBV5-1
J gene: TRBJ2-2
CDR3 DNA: TGCGCCAGCAGCGGGGGACAGGGTGACGGGGAGCTGTTTTTT
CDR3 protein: CASSGGQGDGELFF

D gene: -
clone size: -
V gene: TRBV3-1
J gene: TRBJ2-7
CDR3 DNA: TGTGCCAGCAGCCAGACCGACGGGAGAGTATCCTACGAGCAGTACTTC
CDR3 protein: CASSQTDGRVSYEQYF

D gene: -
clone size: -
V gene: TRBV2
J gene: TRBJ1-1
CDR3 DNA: TGTGCCAGCAGTGAACGCTGGGCTGAAGCTTTCTTT
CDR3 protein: CASSERWAEAFF

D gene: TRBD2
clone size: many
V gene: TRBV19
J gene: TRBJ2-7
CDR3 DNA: TGTGCCAGTAGTTTCCAGGACCCGGGGGGTTACGAGCAGTACTTC
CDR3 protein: CASSFQDPGGYEQYF

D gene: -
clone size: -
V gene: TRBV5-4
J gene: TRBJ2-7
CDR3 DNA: TGTGCCAGCAGCTTGGGAGTGCACCTGGAGTACGAGCAGTACTTC
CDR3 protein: CASSLGVHLEYEQYF

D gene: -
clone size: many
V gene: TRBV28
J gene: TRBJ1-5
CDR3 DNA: TGTGCCAGCAGTTTAGAGGGAGGGGTTGGCAATCAGCCCCAGCATTTT
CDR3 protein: CASSLEGGVGNQPQHF

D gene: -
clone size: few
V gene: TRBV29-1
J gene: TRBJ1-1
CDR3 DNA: TGCAGCGCCTCGGGCGTCACTGAAGCTTTCTTT
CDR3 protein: CSASGVTEAFF

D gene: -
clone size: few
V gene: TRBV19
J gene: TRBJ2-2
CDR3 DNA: TGTGCCAGTAGTATAGATCTCGGGGAGCTGTTTTTT
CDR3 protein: CASSIDLGELFF

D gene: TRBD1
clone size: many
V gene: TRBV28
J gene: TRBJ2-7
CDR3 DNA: TGTGCCAGCAACGAATCCGGACAGGGTTCCTACGAGCAGTACTTC
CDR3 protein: CASNESGQGSYEQYF

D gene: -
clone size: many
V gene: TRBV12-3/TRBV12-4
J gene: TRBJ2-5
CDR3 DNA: TGTGCCAGCAGCTTACCCTCTACCCCCGGGACCCAGTACTTC
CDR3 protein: CASSLPSTPGTQYF

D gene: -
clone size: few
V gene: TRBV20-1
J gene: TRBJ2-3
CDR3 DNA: TGCAGTGCTAGAGATTCCGGGGAAAAGGTCACAGATACGCAGTATTTT
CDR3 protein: CSARDSGEKVTDTQYF

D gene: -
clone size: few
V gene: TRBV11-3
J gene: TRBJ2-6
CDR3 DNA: TGTGCCAGCAGCTCCGGGGGCCAGACCGGGGCCAACGTCCTGACTTTC
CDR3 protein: CASSSGGQTGANVLTF

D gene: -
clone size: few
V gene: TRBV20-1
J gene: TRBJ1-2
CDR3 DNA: TGCAGTGCTATCCCCTGGGAGGGCCGAGGTGGCTACACCTTC
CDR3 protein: CSAIPWEGRGGYTF

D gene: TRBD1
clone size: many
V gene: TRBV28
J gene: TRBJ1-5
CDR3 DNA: TGTGCCAGCAGTCCAGACAGGGCTCATCAGCCCCAGCATTTT
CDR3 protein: CASSPDRAHQPQHF

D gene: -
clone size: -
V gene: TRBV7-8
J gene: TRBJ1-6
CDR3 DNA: TGTGCCAGCAGCTTAGAAACCGGGACGAGAAATTCACCCCTCCACTTT
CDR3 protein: CASSLETGTRNSPLHF